These 29 T cell receptor beta chains share one sample of origin, sequenced in a study of CD8 T cells in ankylosing spondylitis. Study results and caveats: Apparently characteristic of ankylosing spondylitis blood was a TCR beta motif (roughly eight highly homologous variants).

Each CDR3 protein is one row after TCRdb ran MiXCR on the 5' RACE reads. The top ten clones hold approximately 1% of a sample with around 430,000 distinct CDR3 sequences, more than 15% of them seen once. Antigen specificity for these receptors is unknown. Sequenced input: blood, either unsorted or a sorted T cell fraction (not recorded which). These receptors all stem from a male donor with ankylosing spondylitis.

This clonotype has a count of ten or more. This rearrangement joins TRBV5-1 to TRBJ2-7; D perhaps matches TRBD1 (6 bases). The CDR3 contains 13 residues. The germline V gene has CDR1 SGHRS and CDR2 YFSETQ. V dropped 4 bases and J dropped 1 base, with 9 bases sitting between them. This CDR3 reads CASSLDRSYEQYF. In nucleotides, the CDR3 is TGCGCCAGCAGCCTGGACAGATCCTACGAGCAGTACTTC.

The V gene is TRBV9, the J gene TRBJ2-3; TRBD2 agrees at 9 bases. Germline CDR1 is SGDLS and CDR2 is YYNGEE. V lost 6 bases and J lost 1; bases outside the gene matches: 0. This CDR3 has 13 residues. CDR3 sequence: CASKRGGTDTQYF. The CDR3 DNA reads TGTGCCAGCAAGCGGGGGGGCACAGATACGCAGTATTTT.

The V call is TRBV2, the J call TRBJ1-2; TRBD1 aligns across 7 bases. Germline V CDR1 and CDR2: SNHLY, FYNNEI. V lost 5 bases to trimming and J lost 1 base; unmatched junction nucleotides: 4. This CDR3 is built from 14 residues. CDR3 sequence reads: CASSYRGLNYGYTF. Written as DNA, the CDR3 is TGTGCCAGCAGTTACAGGGGACTTAACTATGGCTACACCTTC.

In its sample, this clonotype was seen a few times. This chain's CDR3 is CATGGEVNEQFF. The CDR3 DNA reads as TGTGCCACGGGGGGGGAGGTTAATGAGCAGTTCTTC. The chain is built from TRBV24-1 and TRBJ2-1; 7 bases map to TRBD2. Germline V CDR1 and CDR2: KGHDR, SFDVKD. The CDR3 is made up of 12 amino acids. V was clipped by 10 bases and J by 7 bases; unmatched bases: 6.

The chain combines TRBV21-1 with TRBJ2-5; the table's TRBD1 call for D was not verified on the DNA. TRBV21-1 is a listed pseudogene. The CDR3 totals 18 residues. Here the CDR3 DNA reads TGTGCCAGCAGCAAGTCCCCTTCCGGGACAGGGACATTAGAGACCCAGTACTTC. It codes for CASSKSPSGTGTLETQYF.

This clonotype showed up many times. The rearrangement uses TRBV7-2 and TRBJ2-5, with D maybe TRBD2 (7 bases). V dropped 1 base and J dropped 4 bases, with 13 bases sitting between them. This CDR3 is built from 15 residues. From germline, CDR1 is SGHTA and CDR2 FQGNSA. The CDR3: CASSLERGGGETQYF. DNA for the CDR3: TGTGCCAGCAGCTTAGAGAGGGGAGGGGGAGAGACCCAGTACTTC. The full variable domain, its missing parts supplied by reference TRBV7-2 and TRBJ2-5, is GAGVSQSPSNKVTEKGKDVELRCDPISGHTALYWYRQSLGQGLEFLIYFQGNSAPDKSGLPSDRFSAERTGGSVSTLTIQRTQQEDSAVYLCASSLERGGGETQYFGPGTRLLVL.

This clonotype was counted ten times or more. The gene calls are TRBV5-1 and TRBJ1-2; possibly TRBD1 for D (5 bases). CDR3 size: 14 residues. The germline V gene encodes CDR1 SGHRS and CDR2 YFSETQ. The germline V and J ends were trimmed by 5 bases and 3 bases, with 14 bases remaining between them. Here the CDR3 reads CASREGGADYGYTF. DNA for the CDR3: TGCGCCAGCAGAGAAGGTGGGGCGGACTATGGCTACACCTTC.

This clonotype has a handful of counts. The J gene is TRBJ2-5, the V gene TRBV2, with 7 bases identical to TRBD2. The CDR3 totals 11 residues. Germline V gene data show CDR1 as SNHLY and CDR2 as FYNNEI. With 5 bases clipped from V and 9 bases from J, the junction kept 3 bases outside the gene matches. The DNA of the CDR3 is TGTGCCAGCAGTCTTGGGGGGGCCCAGTACTTC. Translated: CASSLGGAQYF.

The chain links TRBV14 to TRBJ1-3; no definite D call. The germline CDR1 and CDR2 sequences are SGHDN and FVKESK. With 3 bases removed from V and 0 bases from J, the gap between germline ends came to 9 bases. The CDR3 covers 15 residues. CDR3 in amino acids: CASSQGSYSGNTIYF. DNA of the CDR3: TGTGCCAGCAGCCAGGGCAGCTACTCTGGAAACACCATATATTTT.

Only a few counts were recorded for this clonotype. The chain employs TRBV9 and TRBJ2-1, with D possibly TRBD2 on 6 matching bases. The CDR3 length is 14 residues. V lost 0 bases and J 6 bases, leaving 10 bases between the germline ends. Germline lookup yields CDR1 SGDLS and CDR2 YYNGEE. In nucleotides, the CDR3 is TGTGCCAGCAGCGTAGGCGGGATTAGCAATGAGCAGTTCTTC. This translates into CASSVGGISNEQFF.

The rearrangement joins TRBV5-1 to TRBJ2-7; 14 bases align to TRBD2. This CDR3 is 15 amino acids long. The germline V gene encodes CDR1 SGHRS and CDR2 YFSETQ. Germline trimming cut 3 bases from V and 3 bases from J; bases unmatched to any gene: 2. CDR3 in DNA: TGCGCCAGCAGCTCTGGGACTAGCGGGGGCTACGAGCAGTACTTC. Translated, it gives CASSSGTSGGYEQYF.

V is TRBV4-2 and J is TRBJ2-2; no firm D call. The V and J ends lost 1 base and 0 bases respectively, with 9 bases between them. The CDR3 has 16 amino acids. Germline loops: CDR1 LGHNA, CDR2 YNFKEQ. The CDR3 protein is CASSQGRKTNTGELFF. The DNA of the CDR3 is TGTGCCAGCAGCCAAGGGCGGAAAACGAACACCGGGGAGCTGTTTTTT.

The rearrangement links TRBV28 to TRBJ2-7; a weak D match, TRBD1 (5 bases). Between the trimmed V and J ends, which lost 6 bases and 8 bases, there was a span of 11 bases. Germline assignment: CDR1 MDHEN and CDR2 SYDVKM. The CDR3 is 11 residues long. For the CDR3, the DNA is TGTGCCAGCAGCTGGGCAGGGAAGCAGTACTTC. Its translation: CASSWAGKQYF.

This clonotype showed up many times. The chain carries TRBV2 and TRBJ1-1; 9 bases fit TRBD1. Looked up from germline, CDR1 is SNHLY and CDR2 is FYNNEI. Trimming at V came to 5 bases and at J to 4 bases, leaving 5 bases not matched to a gene. This CDR3 has 14 residues. Here the CDR3 DNA reads TGTGCCAGCAGTCCCGGGACAGGGCGCACTGAAGCTTTCTTT. This sequence encodes CASSPGTGRTEAFF.

The rearrangement links TRBV7-8 to TRBJ2-7; D unresolved. V lost 5 bases to trimming and J lost 6 bases, with 11 bases between them. The germline gives CDR1 SGHVS, CDR2 FQNEAQ. The CDR3 runs 12 residues. The CDR3 is CASSRRTVEQYF. The CDR3 DNA follows: TGTGCCAGCAGCCGCCGGACGGTCGAGCAGTACTTC.

This clonotype has a handful of counts. The J gene is TRBJ2-3, the V gene TRBV9; D not resolved. Germline V gives CDR1 SGDLS, CDR2 YYNGEE. The CDR3 is 15 residues long. Between the trimmed V and J ends, which lost 0 bases and 0 bases, there was a span of 8 bases. For the CDR3, the DNA is TGTGCCAGCAGCGTAGGGGTCTATAGCACAGATACGCAGTATTTT. This translates into CASSVGVYSTDTQYF.

This CDR3 is CSAQRARGGQVTQYF. The CDR3 DNA reads as TGCAGTGCTCAAAGGGCTCGGGGGGGCCAGGTGACCCAGTACTTC. The chain is built from TRBV20-1 and TRBJ2-5, with 8 bases fitting TRBD2. Trimming took 5 bases from V and 7 from J; bases not matched to a gene: 15. Germline values: CDR1 DFQATT, CDR2 SNEGSKA (reference sequence). The length of the CDR3 is 15 residues.

This clonotype was counted only a few times. The rearrangement uses TRBV6-2 or TRBV6-3 and TRBJ1-2; tentatively, D is TRBD1 (5 bases). V was trimmed by 2 bases and J by 7 bases, leaving 8 bases between them. The CDR3 has 12 residues. Germline lookup yields CDR1 MNHEY and CDR2 SVGEGT. CDR3 amino acids: CASSYQGRGYTF. For the CDR3, the DNA is TGTGCCAGCAGTTACCAGGGTCGTGGCTACACCTTC.

This clonotype has a count of ten or more. The genes are TRBV28 and TRBJ2-1, with TRBD2 matching over 12 bases. Germline-derived CDR1 and CDR2 are MDHEN and SYDVKM. The V gene end was trimmed by 4 bases and the J gene end by 0 bases; junction bases not matched to a gene: 7. This CDR3 is 18 amino acids long. The CDR3 region is CASSSLAGGQSSYNEQFF. The CDR3 nucleotides are TGTGCCAGCAGTTCACTAGCGGGAGGCCAAAGCTCCTACAATGAGCAGTTCTTC.

This clonotype showed up just once. V usage is TRBV24-1 and J usage is TRBJ2-5, with 12 bases matching TRBD2. CDR1 KGHDR and CDR2 SFDVKD come from the germline V gene. This CDR3 has 17 amino acids. Losses at the gene ends were 3 bases for V and 4 bases for J; bases not matched to a gene: 8. The CDR3 DNA sequence: TGTGCCACCAGTGATGCGCGACTAGCGGGAGAGGGAGAGACCCAGTACTTC. Its translation: CATSDARLAGEGETQYF.

This clonotype was observed at least ten times. This chain connects TRBV7-2 to TRBJ2-1; possibly TRBD1 for D (5 bases). V lost 6 bases and J 2 bases, leaving 14 bases between the germline ends. The CDR3 covers 15 residues. The V gene's germline CDR1 is SGHTA and CDR2 FQGNSA. Here the CDR3 DNA reads TGTGCCAGCAGGCAAGACAGAGGAGCCTACAATGAGCAGTTCTTC. Amino acid sequence: CASRQDRGAYNEQFF.

This rearrangement joins TRBV29-1 to TRBJ2-5; 10 bases agree with TRBD1. The CDR3 length is 14 residues. From germline, CDR1 is SQVTM and CDR2 ANQGSEA. J was trimmed by 4 bases and V by 2 bases; bases with no gene match: 4. The CDR3 reads CSVEKGDRGETQYF. The DNA for the CDR3 is TGCAGCGTTGAAAAAGGGGACAGGGGAGAGACCCAGTACTTC.

The chain couples TRBV19 to TRBJ1-2; D uncertain. Between the trimmed V and J ends, which lost 7 bases and 2 bases, there was a span of 5 bases. Germline V CDR1 and CDR2: LNHDA, SQIVND (reference sequence). This CDR3 contains 11 residues. This CDR3 reads CASTANYGYTF. The CDR3 coding sequence is TGTGCCAGTACCGCAAACTATGGCTACACCTTC.

V usage is TRBV20-1 and J usage is TRBJ2-7, with TRBD1 as a possible D gene (6 bases). Germline V CDR1 and CDR2: DFQATT, SNEGSKA (reference sequence). The CDR3 is 19 amino acids. V was pared by 0 bases and J by 1 base, with 25 bases between. This CDR3 is CSARDFFSRPGTGSYEQYF. CDR3 nucleotide sequence: TGCAGTGCTAGAGATTTTTTTTCAAGGCCGGGAACAGGGTCCTACGAGCAGTACTTC.

This clonotype has only a few counts. The V call is TRBV29-1, the J call TRBJ1-1, with a weak D call TRBD1 (6 bases). There are 13 residues in the CDR3. V shed 6 bases and J shed 2 bases, with 13 bases lying between them. Germline loops: CDR1 SQVTM, CDR2 ANQGSEA. CDR3 sequence reads: CSVRTVLNTEAFF. In DNA, the CDR3 is TGCAGCGTCAGGACAGTCCTTAACACTGAAGCTTTCTTT.

This clonotype showed up many times. The rearrangement links TRBV7-3 to TRBJ2-5, with D perhaps matching TRBD1 or TRBD2 (5 bases each). Trimming took off 5 bases at V and 1 base at J, with 8 bases between the two ends. Germline V gene sequence: CDR1 SGHTA, CDR2 FQGTGA. CDR3 size: 13 residues. The CDR3 protein is CASSTGPQETQYF. As DNA, the CDR3 is TGTGCCAGCAGCACGGGACCCCAAGAGACCCAGTACTTC. The variable domain in full, completed from reference TRBV7-3 and TRBJ2-5, reads GAGVSQTPSNKVTEKGKYVELRCDPISGHTALYWYRQSLGQGPEFLIYFQGTGAADDSGLPNDRFFAVRPEGSVSTLKIQRTERGDSAVYLCASSTGPQETQYFGPGTRLLVL.

This clonotype was observed a few times. The chain combines TRBV5-1 with TRBJ2-1; TRBD2 might be the D (6 bases). V lost 4 bases to trimming and J lost 9 bases, with 14 bases between them. The CDR3 is made up of 13 amino acids. The germline gives CDR1 SGHRS, CDR2 YFSETQ. CDR3: CASSQVQAGEQFF. CDR3 nucleotide sequence: TGCGCCAGCAGCCAAGTCCAAGCGGGTGAGCAGTTCTTC.

This clonotype was found a few times. The rearrangement links TRBV7-2 to TRBJ1-4, with D perhaps TRBD1 (5 bases). Germline V gives CDR1 SGHTA, CDR2 FQGNSA. V was trimmed by 3 bases and J by 2 bases, leaving 7 bases between them. This CDR3 region has 14 residues. The CDR3 bases are TGTGCCAGCAGCTTGTCAGGGACTAATGAAAAACTGTTTTTT. It specifies CASSLSGTNEKLFF. The complete variable domain, with remaining parts taken from reference TRBV7-2 and TRBJ1-4, reads GAGVSQSPSNKVTEKGKDVELRCDPISGHTALYWYRQSLGQGLEFLIYFQGNSAPDKSGLPSDRFSAERTGGSVSTLTIQRTQQEDSAVYLCASSLSGTNEKLFFGSGTQLSVL.

The V gene is TRBV20-1, the J gene TRBJ2-7; TRBD2 matches 12 bases. Trimming removed 0 bases from V and 4 bases from J; junction bases left unmatched: 4. This CDR3 comprises 15 residues. Per germline, CDR1 DFQATT and CDR2 SNEGSKA (reference sequence). CDR3 sequence: CSARDRTSGDYEQYF. CDR3 bases: TGCAGTGCTAGAGATAGGACTAGCGGGGATTACGAGCAGTACTTC.